This T cell receptor (beta chain) was documented in a study of EBV T-cell therapy then PD-1 blockade in nasopharyngeal carcinoma. The sample's time point: 266 days after commencement of treatment, after nivolumab therapy. Described treatment: AdE1-LMPpoly-expanded autologous EBV-specific T-cell therapy followed by anti-PD-1 nivolumab. The germline CDR1 and CDR2 sequences are LGHNA and YNFKEQ. Trimming took 0 bases from V and 7 from J; bases not matched to a gene: 9. CDR3 length: 15 amino acids. A note on this clone: Its antigen is currently unknown.

Method: immunoSEQ multiplex PCR; TCRdb's copy keeps in-frame clones and lacks some. Of around 19,000 clones listed, approximately 79% are singletons. This sequence originates from a man aged 40-49 years with nasopharyngeal carcinoma. The material sequenced was CD8+ T cells from blood, taken around day 300 from a patient whose treatment included autologous EBV-specific T cells and nivolumab. This chain uses TRBV4-2 with TRBJ2-7, with 7 nucleotides matching TRBD2. Here the CDR3 DNA reads TGTGCCAGCAGCCAAGAAGGCGGGGGTGCGAGAGAGCAGTACTTC. Translated, it gives CASSQEGGGAREQYF.